Presented here are 20 T cell receptor beta chains from one specimen sequenced in a study of blood T cells in healthy people across ages. The authors ran a second PCR of 7 to 11 cycles using a sample-barcoded 5' primer and a J-beta primer mix. TCRdb reanalysed the 5' RACE reads using MiXCR and keeps one entry per CDR3 protein. The sample holds fewer than 900,000 distinct CDR3 sequences, over 45% seen once. The source material was blood. The receptor set was obtained from a woman aged 55-75 years in good health.

The chain has TRBV7-3 and TRBJ2-3; 13 bases fit TRBD2. Germline lookup yields CDR1 SGHTA and CDR2 FQGTGA. V trimming: 0 bases; J trimming: 1 base; junction bases outside the gene matches: 4. The length of the CDR3 is 18 residues. The CDR3 sequence: CASSLTPGLAGGTDTQYF. As DNA, the CDR3 is TGTGCCAGCAGCTTAACCCCTGGACTAGCGGGAGGCACAGATACGCAGTATTTT.

This sequence joins TRBV5-1 and TRBJ2-7; TRBD2 matches at 7 bases. Trimming cost V 4 bases and J 5 bases; bases outside gene matches: 12. The CDR3 loop spans 15 amino acids. Germline V CDR1 and CDR2: SGHRS, YFSETQ. The CDR3 DNA is TGCGCCAGCAGCAGGGGCCCGGGAGGTGTCAACGAGCAGTACTTC. This translates into CASSRGPGGVNEQYF. Filled out from reference TRBV5-1 and TRBJ2-7, the complete variable domain reads KAGVTQTPRYLIKTRGQQVTLSCSPISGHRSVSWYQQTPGQGLQFLFEYFSETQRNKGNFPGRFSGRQFSNSRSEMNVSTLELGDSALYLCASSRGPGGVNEQYFGPGTRLTVT.

Comments on this clonotype: Possible read error: a much larger clone is one base away. The chain employs TRBV7-2 and TRBJ2-5; 11 bases line up with TRBD2. V gave up 4 bases and J gave up 11 bases; unmatched junction bases: 12. From germline, CDR1 is SGHTA and CDR2 FQGNSA. This CDR3 has 15 residues. DNA of the CDR3: TGTGCCAGCAGCTGTTTAGCGGGAGGGCCCGAGGCGCAGTACTTC. Translated: CASSCLAGGPEAQYF.

The rearrangement uses TRBV27 and TRBJ2-7, with D possibly matching TRBD2 (6 bases). The CDR3 length is 15 residues. The ends were cut back, 4 bases at V and 2 bases at J, with 15 bases in the middle. The germline V gene encodes CDR1 MNHEY and CDR2 SMNVEV (reference sequence). CDR3 protein: CASSSPSEGPYEQYF. In DNA form, the CDR3 reads TGTGCCAGCAGTTCCCCATCGGAGGGGCCCTACGAGCAGTACTTC.

This chain joins TRBV28 and TRBJ1-3; unclear D gene. V shed 6 bases and J shed 0 bases, with 9 bases lying between them. This CDR3 is 14 amino acids long. CDR1 and CDR2 (germline): MDHEN, SYDVKM. The CDR3 DNA is TGTGCCAGCAGCCTTCCCAGCTCTGGAAACACCATATATTTT. Encoded protein: CASSLPSSGNTIYF.

V gene TRBV6-1 combines with J gene TRBJ2-7; the D gene is possibly TRBD1 (6 bases). The ends were cut back, 1 base at V and 2 bases at J, with 15 bases in the middle. Germline V gene data show CDR1 as MNHNS and CDR2 as SASEGT. The CDR3 runs to 16 residues. The CDR3 region has the DNA TGTGCCAGCAGTGAAGTGTGGGACACCCAGGCCTACGAGCAGTACTTC. This codes for CASSEVWDTQAYEQYF.

With respect to this clonotype: One junction end disagrees with the germline gene, perhaps due to a read error. The chain employs TRBV7-2 and TRBJ1-2; D is unresolved. CDR3 length equals 14 residues. Per germline, CDR1 SGHTA and CDR2 FQGNSA. The CDR3 here is CASNLGYSYYGYTF. CDR3 nucleotide sequence: TGTGCCAGCAACTTAGGGTACAGCTACTATGGCTACACCTTC.

The V call is TRBV21-1, the J call TRBJ2-6. TRBV21-1 represents a pseudogene. This CDR3 contains 16 residues. CDR3: CASTPPDGERANVLTF. The CDR3 nucleotides are TGTGCCAGCACTCCACCCGACGGGGAAAGGGCCAACGTCCTGACTTTC.

A few counts support this clonotype. This sequence joins TRBV7-2 and TRBJ1-6; D gene ambiguous. V lost 5 bases, J lost 8 bases, and 7 bases lay in between. CDR1 and CDR2 from the germline V gene are SGHTA and FQGNSA. This CDR3 spans 12 amino acids. The CDR3 nucleotides are TGTGCCAGCAGCCCTATTTATTCACCCCTCCACTTT. Encoded protein: CASSPIYSPLHF. Variable domain in full (rest from reference TRBV7-2 and TRBJ1-6): GAGVSQSPSNKVTEKGKDVELRCDPISGHTALYWYRQSLGQGLEFLIYFQGNSAPDKSGLPSDRFSAERTGGSVSTLTIQRTQQEDSAVYLCASSPIYSPLHFGNGTRLTVT.

The chain uses TRBV20-1 and TRBJ2-3, with D perhaps matching TRBD2 (5 bases). CDR1 and CDR2 (germline): DFQATT, SNEGSKA (reference sequence). Trimming shortened V by 6 bases and J by 0 bases, and 13 bases separated the two germline ends. The CDR3 has 14 amino acids. CDR3 nucleotides: TGCAGTGCCAGAAGCGGTTTTAGCACAGATACGCAGTATTTT. Translated, it gives CSARSGFSTDTQYF.

The rearrangement uses TRBV4-2 and TRBJ2-7, with 9 positions matching TRBD2. CDR1 is LGHNA and CDR2 is YNFKEQ in the germline V gene. Germline trimming cut 0 bases from V and 7 bases from J; bases unmatched to any gene: 7. CDR3 length: 15 residues. In DNA, the CDR3 is TGTGCCAGCAGCCAAGATCTAGCGGGATTCCGGGAGCAGTACTTC. The encoded protein is CASSQDLAGFREQYF.

The chain employs TRBV27 and TRBJ1-6; D call uncertain. Germline V CDR1 and CDR2: MNHEY, SMNVEV (reference sequence). The CDR3 has 13 amino acids. V dropped 3 bases and J dropped 8 bases, with 8 bases sitting between them. CDR3 sequence (DNA): TGTGCCAGCAGTTTCGGTGTGGATTCACCCCTCCACTTT. Its protein product is CASSFGVDSPLHF.

Notes on this clonotype: This may stem from a read error, because a much larger clone lies one nucleotide away. The chain carries TRBV5-1 and TRBJ2-2; possible D gene TRBD2, 6 bases. Germline V gene sequence: CDR1 SGHRS, CDR2 YFSETQ. The CDR3 sequence is 15 residues long. Deletions cut 3 bases from V and 7 bases from J, with 16 bases between. CDR3 sequence (DNA): TGCGCCAGCAGCTGGAGTCCGGGAGATAGCGGGGAGCTGTTTTTT. Encoded protein: CASSWSPGDSGELFF.

The chain couples TRBV18 to TRBJ2-6; 7 nucleotides line up with TRBD1. V shed 1 base and J 0 bases; nucleotides not matched to a gene: 6. The CDR3 consists of 18 residues. Looked up from germline, CDR1 is KGHSH and CDR2 is LQKENI. CDR3 coding DNA: TGTGCCAGCTCACCACAACAGGGGCGGGCCTCTGGGGCCAACGTCCTGACTTTC. Translating it yields CASSPQQGRASGANVLTF.

J is TRBJ2-1 and V is TRBV29-1; tentative D call: TRBD2 (5 bases). Deletions cut 6 bases from V and 3 bases from J, with 9 bases between. The CDR3 consists of 12 residues. Germline V gene sequence: CDR1 SQVTM, CDR2 ANQGSEA. The CDR3: CSVADVYNEQFF. The DNA of the CDR3 is TGCAGCGTAGCGGACGTCTACAATGAGCAGTTCTTC.

The chain employs TRBV7-2 and TRBJ2-1; a possible D gene is TRBD2 (5 bases). Per germline, CDR1 SGHTA and CDR2 FQGNSA. Trimming stripped 3 bases from V and 5 bases from J, with 11 bases between. The CDR3 covers 14 residues. For the CDR3, the DNA is TGTGCCAGCAGCTTGTATTCGGGAAACAATGAGCAGTTCTTC. Encoded protein: CASSLYSGNNEQFF.

The chain combines TRBV20-1 with TRBJ2-6; no clear D. Germline V gene data show CDR1 as DFQATT and CDR2 as SNEGSKA (reference sequence). This CDR3 is built from 19 residues. Between the trimmed V and J ends, which lost 0 bases and 0 bases, there was a span of 18 bases. CDR3 in amino acids: CSARDSSAGSSSGANVLTF. The CDR3 DNA reads TGCAGTGCTAGAGACTCCTCGGCAGGAAGTAGCTCTGGGGCCAACGTCCTGACTTTC.

The chain carries TRBV25-1 and TRBJ1-4, with 9 bases identical to TRBD1. There are 14 residues in the CDR3. The trim removed 4 bases at V and 4 bases at J, leaving 1 base unmatched. Per the germline V gene, CDR1 is MGHDK and CDR2 is SYGVNS. The CDR3 region is CASSVTGGNEKLFF. The CDR3 coding sequence is TGTGCCAGCAGTGTGACAGGGGGTAATGAAAAACTGTTTTTT. Drawing the rest from reference TRBV25-1 and TRBJ1-4, the complete variable domain is EADIYQTPRYLVIGTGKKITLECSQTMGHDKMYWYQQDPGMELHLIHYSYGVNSTEKGDLSSESTVSRIRTEHFPLTLESARPSHTSQYLCASSVTGGNEKLFFGSGTQLSVL.

J is TRBJ2-5 and V is TRBV7-2; 9 bases fit TRBD1. In germline, CDR1 is SGHTA, CDR2 FQGNSA. Unmatched junction bases numbered 12, after V lost 5 bases and J lost 11 bases. The CDR3 is made up of 14 amino acids. The CDR3 protein is CASSPRQGGNEQYF. DNA of the CDR3: TGTGCCAGCAGCCCGAGACAGGGGGGGAATGAGCAGTACTTC.

The rearrangement links TRBV11-2 to TRBJ2-1; D is possibly TRBD1 (5 bases). The closer fit of TRBJ2-7 to the DNA end suggests the J call may be wrong. The germline gives CDR1 SGHAT, CDR2 FQNNGV. The CDR3 spans 15 residues. The CDR3 nucleotides read TGTGCCAGCAGAGCACAGGCCGCACAAGGCTACGAGCAGTACTTC. Its translation: CASRAQAAQGYEQYF.